One and the same sample provided the 29 T cell receptor beta chains below, sequenced in a study of Graves' ophthalmopathy and Graves' hyperthyroidism. RNA served as the template for amplifying TCR beta CDR3 regions. A first-round RT-PCR used HTBI primers, followed by a second-round multiplex PCR. TCRdb fed the multiplex PCR reads into MiXCR, producing one record per CDR3 protein. This sample has some 370,000 distinct CDR3 sequences, with roughly 15% found just once. The sequenced sample consisted of peripheral blood. Every receptor here comes from an adult woman with stable Graves' hyperthyroidism.

The sample holds many counts of this clonotype. The rearrangement joins TRBV20-1 to TRBJ1-1, with D perhaps TRBD1 (5 bases). The germline CDR1 and CDR2 sequences are DFQATT and SNEGSKA (reference sequence). Trimming left V 1 base short and J 0 bases short, with 15 bases between. CDR3 size: 16 residues. CDR3 DNA sequence: TGCAGTGCTAGAGCTACAGGCAAGGGGATGAACACTGAAGCTTTCTTT. It specifies CSARATGKGMNTEAFF.

This clonotype occurred once. One end of the junction does not line up with germline, which may come from a read error. The chain links TRBV12-3 or TRBV12-4 to TRBJ1-1; D gene ambiguous. The CDR3 has 10 residues. The CDR3 DNA is TGTGTCAGCATGCTAACTCAAGCTTTCTTT. This sequence encodes CVSMLTQAFF.

This clonotype was recorded many times. The chain recombines TRBV20-1 with TRBJ2-5; 15 bases fit TRBD2. The CDR3 has 17 residues. V lost 5 bases and J lost 6; bases outside the gene matches: 13. Germline-derived CDR1 and CDR2 are DFQATT and SNEGSKA (reference sequence). The CDR3: CSAVTGTSGRTRKTQYF. Written as DNA, the CDR3 is TGCAGTGCTGTCACCGGGACTAGCGGGAGGACCCGCAAGACCCAGTACTTC.

This clonotype was counted only a few times. V and J are TRBV6-1 and TRBJ2-2; possible D gene TRBD2, 6 bases. Deletions cut 6 bases from V and 3 bases from J, with 11 bases between. The CDR3 runs to 14 residues. The germline V gene has CDR1 MNHNS and CDR2 SASEGT. The CDR3 protein is CASRTGVYTGELFF. As DNA, the CDR3 is TGTGCCAGCAGGACGGGGGTATACACCGGGGAGCTGTTTTTT.

The CDR3 spells CSATRMNTEAFF. CDR3 coding DNA: TGCAGTGCTACCAGGATGAACACTGAAGCTTTCTTT. J is TRBJ1-1 and V is TRBV20-1, with D hard to call. The CDR3 totals 12 residues. CDR1 DFQATT and CDR2 SNEGSKA come from the germline V gene (reference sequence). Deletions cut 4 bases from V and 0 bases from J, with 6 bases between.

This clonotype was seen at least ten times. The gene calls are TRBV20-1 and TRBJ2-7; D possibly matches TRBD1 or TRBD2 (6 bases each). CDR3 size: 15 residues. Per germline, CDR1 DFQATT and CDR2 SNEGSKA (reference sequence). Trimming cost V 0 bases and J 5 bases, with 17 bases left between them. This CDR3 is CSARDARGRINEQYF. The DNA of the CDR3 is TGCAGTGCTAGAGACGCCCGGGGGCGAATCAACGAGCAGTACTTC.

The rearrangement uses TRBV25-1 and TRBJ1-5, with TRBD1 as a possible D gene (5 bases). The germline V gene has CDR1 MGHDK and CDR2 SYGVNS. Trimming pared 4 bases from V and 10 bases from J, leaving 20 bases between. The length of the CDR3 is 15 residues. CDR3 loop: CASSGTAGPQFPQHF. The CDR3 DNA is TGTGCCAGCAGTGGAACCGCAGGGCCCCAGTTTCCCCAGCATTTT.

This clonotype appeared many times. The genes are TRBV19 and TRBJ1-1; 7 nucleotides align to TRBD1. Germline CDR1 reads LNHDA; CDR2 reads SQIVND (reference sequence). Trimming cost V 6 bases and J 0 bases; bases outside gene matches: 10. CDR3 size: 16 residues. CDR3 residues: CASRPTGQLMNTEAFF. CDR3 nucleotides: TGTGCCAGTAGGCCCACGGGACAGCTCATGAACACTGAAGCTTTCTTT.

This clonotype was picked up one time. The chain uses TRBV12-3 or TRBV12-4 and TRBJ1-1; D gene uncertain. CDR3 length: 13 amino acids. V was clipped by 5 bases and J by 3 bases, with 10 bases between them. The CDR3 nucleotides read TGTGCCAGCAGTACCCGGAGAGACACTGAAGCTTTCTTT. Protein sequence: CASSTRRDTEAFF.

The chain's CDR3 is CASSHRRGPSNQPQHF. CDR3 coding DNA: TGTGCCAGCAGCCATAGGCGGGGACCTAGCAATCAGCCCCAGCATTTT. V gene TRBV6-1 combines with J gene TRBJ1-5; TRBD1 is a possible D gene (5 bases). Germline V CDR1 and CDR2: MNHNS, SASEGT. The CDR3 extends over 16 amino acids. Trimming stripped 6 bases from V and 0 bases from J, with 15 bases between.

With regard to this clonotype: The junction and the germline gene differ at one end; a read error may be behind it. The chain links TRBV7-6 to TRBJ2-7; the D is unclear. There are 13 residues in the CDR3. Looked up from germline, CDR1 is SGHVS and CDR2 is FNYEAQ. Here the CDR3 DNA reads TGTGCCAGCAGCTTGGCCGTGGAATACGGGCAGTACTTC. This sequence encodes CASSLAVEYGQYF.

The chain joins TRBV19 to TRBJ2-7; unclear D gene. The CDR3 is made up of 15 amino acids. The V gene's germline CDR1 is LNHDA and CDR2 SQIVND (reference sequence). The V end was cut by 2 bases, the J end by 2 bases, with 13 bases between. The CDR3 region is CASSIRRSRAYEQYF. The CDR3 DNA reads TGTGCCAGTAGTATAAGGCGGTCACGGGCCTACGAGCAGTACTTC.

This clonotype was detected only a few times. The chain combines TRBV27 with TRBJ1-1; D unresolved. The length of the CDR3 is 14 residues. Germline V gene data show CDR1 as MNHEY and CDR2 as SMNVEV (reference sequence). The ends were cut back, 0 bases at V and 10 bases at J, with 15 bases in the middle. CDR3 DNA sequence: TGTGCCAGCAGTTTATCCCGGAGCGGGCGACGAGCTTTCTTT. Translated, it gives CASSLSRSGRRAFF.

Many counts were recorded for this clonotype. V and J are TRBV28 and TRBJ2-5; the match to TRBD1 covers 9 bases. The CDR3 sequence is 15 residues long. Per the germline V gene, CDR1 is MDHEN and CDR2 is SYDVKM. J gave up 2 bases and V 6 bases, and 7 bases lay outside the gene matches. The chain's CDR3 is CASRHRGRYQETQYF. CDR3 bases: TGTGCCAGCAGGCACAGGGGGCGGTATCAAGAGACCCAGTACTTC.

This clonotype occurred a few times. The gene calls are TRBV5-1 and TRBJ1-2; TRBD1 agrees at 12 bases. This CDR3 contains 17 residues. The V and J ends lost 1 base and 2 bases, in that order; junction bases with no gene match: 6. The V gene's germline CDR1 is SGHRS and CDR2 YFSETQ. CDR3 in DNA: TGCGCCAGCAGCTTGTTCGGGACAGGGGGCGGAAACTATGGCTACACCTTC. It specifies CASSLFGTGGGNYGYTF.

The J gene is TRBJ2-5, the V gene TRBV20-1, with 12 bases that match TRBD2. The trim removed 6 bases at V and 5 bases at J, leaving 16 bases unmatched. Germline V gives CDR1 DFQATT, CDR2 SNEGSKA (reference sequence). There are 17 residues in the CDR3. The CDR3 loop is CSADAGTSGRSTETQYF. In nucleotides, the CDR3 is TGCAGTGCCGACGCGGGCACTAGCGGGAGGTCGACGGAGACCCAGTACTTC.

This clonotype has at least ten counts. This chain joins TRBV2 and TRBJ2-5, with 7 nucleotides matching TRBD1. After removal of 6 bases from V and 4 bases from J, the junction contained 8 bases not matched to a gene. CDR1 and CDR2 from the germline V gene are SNHLY and FYNNEI. The CDR3 totals 14 residues. CDR3 sequence: CASRADRAPETQYF. CDR3 nucleotides: TGTGCCAGCAGGGCCGACAGGGCTCCAGAGACCCAGTACTTC.

This clonotype was counted ten times or more. This chain connects TRBV28 to TRBJ2-2; unclear D gene. The CDR3 consists of 16 residues. Trimming took 7 bases from V and 4 from J, leaving 19 bases between them. Germline lookup yields CDR1 MDHEN and CDR2 SYDVKM. The CDR3 reads CASTPTNLRGTGELFF. As DNA, the CDR3 is TGTGCCAGCACACCGACGAACCTACGAGGCACCGGGGAGCTGTTTTTT.

This clonotype was seen repeatedly, ten times or more. The V and J genes are TRBV12-3 or TRBV12-4 and TRBJ1-2; D is possibly TRBD1 (5 bases). The CDR3 is made up of 13 amino acids. V lost 4 bases and J lost 10, with 16 bases in between. The DNA of the CDR3 is TGTGCCAGCAGTTCAGGGCCCGGATCGACCTACACCTTC. It yields the protein CASSSGPGSTYTF.

The rearrangement joins TRBV18 to TRBJ2-7, with D maybe TRBD1 (5 bases). This CDR3 is built from 15 residues. Between the trimmed V and J ends, which lost 2 bases and 2 bases, there was a span of 13 bases. The germline gives CDR1 KGHSH, CDR2 LQKENI. The CDR3 bases are TGTGCCAGCTCACCAACCCGTAGACAGACCTACGAGCAGTACTTC. This sequence encodes CASSPTRRQTYEQYF.

At least ten counts were recorded for this clonotype. An end of the junction differs from the germline gene, which may be a read error. The V call is TRBV28, the J call TRBJ1-5; D uncertain. Germline V CDR1 and CDR2: MDHEN, SYDVKM. This CDR3 spans 13 amino acids. The CDR3 sequence: CASSPGVNRPQHF. CDR3 coding DNA: TGTGCCAGCAGTCCAGGTGTCAATCGGCCCCAGCATTTT.

The chain employs TRBV12-3 or TRBV12-4 and TRBJ1-3, with 8 bases lining up with TRBD1. The CDR3 sequence is 18 residues long. The J segment lost 0 bases and the V segment lost 5 bases, leaving 12 bases of the junction unmatched. The CDR3 here is CASSDGTGLPLSGNTIYF. Here the CDR3 DNA reads TGTGCCAGCAGTGACGGGACAGGACTCCCCCTCTCTGGAAACACCATATATTTT.

This clonotype was picked up a small number of times. This chain connects TRBV4-2 to TRBJ1-5; D remains ambiguous. CDR3 length: 15 amino acids. Deletions cut 1 base from V and 7 bases from J, with 14 bases between. Germline CDR1 is LGHNA and CDR2 is YNFKEQ. CDR3 coding DNA: TGTGCCAGCAGCCAAGGGCTCGGGGTTGGGCAGCCCCAGCATTTT. It encodes CASSQGLGVGQPQHF.

Many counts were recorded for this clonotype. The V gene is TRBV28, the J gene TRBJ2-2; 7 positions agree with TRBD1. Germline trimming cut 3 bases from V and 3 bases from J; bases unmatched to any gene: 4. This CDR3 comprises 15 residues. In germline, CDR1 is MDHEN, CDR2 SYDVKM. In nucleotides, the CDR3 is TGTGCCAGCAGTTTCCGGGACAGAGACACCGGGGAGCTGTTTTTT. It encodes CASSFRDRDTGELFF.

This clonotype occurred many times. J is TRBJ2-5 and V is TRBV5-6; 12 bases agree with TRBD2. Losses at the gene ends were 2 bases for V and 2 bases for J; bases not matched to a gene: 7. The CDR3 spans 17 residues. Germline values: CDR1 SGHDT, CDR2 YYEEEE. DNA for the CDR3: TGTGCCAGCAGCTTTCCCGGACTAGCGGGATCGCAAGAGACCCAGTACTTC. Its translation: CASSFPGLAGSQETQYF.

The rearrangement links TRBV20-1 to TRBJ2-2, with 9 bases matching TRBD1. J lost 7 bases, V lost 5 bases, and 11 bases had no gene match. Germline CDR1 is DFQATT and CDR2 is SNEGSKA (reference sequence). This CDR3 comprises 15 residues. The CDR3 bases are TGCAGTGCTCGAGCGGGACAGGGTATCGGCGGGGAGCTGTTTTTT. Its translation: CSARAGQGIGGELFF.

The table lists this clonotype with many counts. The J gene is TRBJ1-2, the V gene TRBV13; the match to TRBD1 covers 8 bases. J gave up 8 bases and V 0 bases, and 8 bases lay outside the gene matches. The germline V gene encodes CDR1 PRHDT and CDR2 FYEKMQ (reference sequence). CDR3 length: 15 amino acids. The CDR3 DNA is TGTGCCAGCAGCTTAGGTGGACAGGGAACATTAGGCTACACCTTC. Translated, it gives CASSLGGQGTLGYTF.

This clonotype was detected a few times. The gene calls are TRBV5-8 and TRBJ1-5; a possible D gene is TRBD1 (5 bases). This CDR3 has 13 amino acids. V gave up 4 bases and J gave up 6 bases, with 11 bases separating them. Germline V gene data show CDR1 as SGHTS and CDR2 as YDEGEE. The CDR3 nucleotides read TGTGCCAGCAGCGCGGACATAGTTCAGCCCCAGCATTTT. Translation: CASSADIVQPQHF.

This clonotype was counted only a few times. The gene calls are TRBV19 and TRBJ2-7, with D perhaps matching TRBD2 (6 bases). Germline V gene data show CDR1 as LNHDA and CDR2 as SQIVND (reference sequence). This CDR3 comprises 15 residues. Trimming shortened V by 3 bases and J by 7 bases, and 19 bases separated the two germline ends. CDR3 nucleotides: TGTGCCAGTAGTATCGGGAGTACTTTACGCGAGGAGCAGTACTTC. Translation gives CASSIGSTLREEQYF. The whole variable domain, remainder taken from reference TRBV19 and TRBJ2-7, is DGGITQSPKYLFRKEGQNVTLSCEQNLNHDAMYWYRQDPGQGLRLIYYSQIVNDFQKGDIAEGYSVSREKKESFPLTVTSAQKNPTAFYLCASSIGSTLREEQYFGPGTRLTVT.